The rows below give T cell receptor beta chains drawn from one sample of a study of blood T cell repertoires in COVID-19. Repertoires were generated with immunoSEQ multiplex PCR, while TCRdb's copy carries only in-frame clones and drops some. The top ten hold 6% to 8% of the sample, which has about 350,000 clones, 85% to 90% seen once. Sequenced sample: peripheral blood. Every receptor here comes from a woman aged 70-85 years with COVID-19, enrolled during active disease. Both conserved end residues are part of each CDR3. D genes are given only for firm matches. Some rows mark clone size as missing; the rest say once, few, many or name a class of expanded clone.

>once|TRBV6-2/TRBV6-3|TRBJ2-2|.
CASSATGANTGELFF
TGTGCCAGCAGTGCGACAGGCGCGAACACCGGGGAGCTGTTTTTT
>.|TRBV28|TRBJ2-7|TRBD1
CASISQGAPYEQYF
TGTGCCAGCATCAGCCAGGGGGCCCCCTACGAGCAGTACTTC
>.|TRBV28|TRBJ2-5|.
CASSLVKGMYETQYF
TGTGCCAGCAGTTTAGTGAAGGGGATGTATGAGACCCAGTACTTC
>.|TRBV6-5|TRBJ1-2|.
CASSKPGSNYGYTF
TGTGCCAGCAGTAAACCGGGGTCTAACTATGGCTACACCTTC
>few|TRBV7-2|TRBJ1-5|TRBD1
CASSPRGPSNQPQHF
TGTGCCAGCAGCCCCAGGGGGCCGAGCAATCAGCCCCAGCATTTT
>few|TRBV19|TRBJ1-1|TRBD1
CASSSGQGNTEAFF
TGTGCCAGTAGCTCCGGACAGGGGAACACTGAAGCTTTCTTT
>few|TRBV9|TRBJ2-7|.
CASSPSSLRGGHFYEQYF
TGTGCCAGCAGCCCGAGTAGTCTTCGTGGGGGACATTTCTACGAGCAGTACTTC
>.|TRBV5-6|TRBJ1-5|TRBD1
CASSLRYRGDQPQHF
TGTGCCAGCAGCTTGAGGTACAGGGGCGATCAGCCCCAGCATTTT
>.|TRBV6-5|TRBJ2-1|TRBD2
CASTAGTSSYNEQFF
TGTGCCAGCACCGCCGGGACTAGCTCTTACAATGAGCAGTTCTTC
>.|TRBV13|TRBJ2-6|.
CASSLYGAPGANVLTF
TGTGCCAGCAGCTTATATGGGGCCCCTGGGGCCAACGTCCTGACTTTC
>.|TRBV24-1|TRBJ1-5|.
CATSDFPTGFDFRPSNQPQHF
TGTGCCACCAGTGATTTCCCAACAGGGTTCGACTTCCGTCCTAGCAATCAGCCCCAGCATTTT
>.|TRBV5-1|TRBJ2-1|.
CASSEGTSHNEQFF
TGCGCCAGCAGTGAGGGGACAAGTCACAATGAGCAGTTCTTC
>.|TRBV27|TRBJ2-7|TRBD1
CASSSGQGDYEQYF
TGTGCCAGCAGCTCGGGACAGGGGGACTACGAGCAGTACTTC
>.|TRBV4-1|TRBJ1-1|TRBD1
CASSRYRGNTEAFF
TGCGCCAGCAGCCGGTACAGGGGGAACACTGAAGCTTTCTTT